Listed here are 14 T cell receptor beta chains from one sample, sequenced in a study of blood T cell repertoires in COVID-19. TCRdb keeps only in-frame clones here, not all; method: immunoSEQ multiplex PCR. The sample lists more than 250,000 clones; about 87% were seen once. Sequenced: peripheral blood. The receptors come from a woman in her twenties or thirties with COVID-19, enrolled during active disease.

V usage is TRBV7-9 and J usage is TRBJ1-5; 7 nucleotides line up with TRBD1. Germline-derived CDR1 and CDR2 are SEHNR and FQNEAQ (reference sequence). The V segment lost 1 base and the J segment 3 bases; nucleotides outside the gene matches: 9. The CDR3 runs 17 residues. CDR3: CASSLGRGRGNNQPQHF. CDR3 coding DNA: TGTGCCAGCAGCTTAGGGAGGGGGCGCGGAAACAATCAGCCCCAGCATTTT.

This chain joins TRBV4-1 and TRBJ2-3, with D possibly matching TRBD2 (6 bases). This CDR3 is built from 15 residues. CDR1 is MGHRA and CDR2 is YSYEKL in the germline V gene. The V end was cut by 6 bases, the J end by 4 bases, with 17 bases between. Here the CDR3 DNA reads TGCGCCAGCAGGTTGAGTTCCCGACTAGCAGATACGCAGTATTTT. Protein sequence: CASRLSSRLADTQYF.

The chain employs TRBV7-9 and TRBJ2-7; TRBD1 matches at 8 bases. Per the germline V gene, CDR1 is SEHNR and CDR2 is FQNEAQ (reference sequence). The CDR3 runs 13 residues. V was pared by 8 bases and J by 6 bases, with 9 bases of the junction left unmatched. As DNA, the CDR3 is TGTGCCAGCCGTGACAGGGGCGTAGGCGAGCAGTACTTC. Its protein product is CASRDRGVGEQYF.

DNA of the CDR3: TGTGCCAGCAGGTACCAACAGGGGAACAATCAGCCCCAGCATTTT. Its translation is CASRYQQGNNQPQHF. The gene calls are TRBV6-5 and TRBJ1-5, with 7 nucleotides matching TRBD1. The length of the CDR3 is 15 residues. Germline-derived CDR1 and CDR2 are MNHEY and SVGAGI. V lost 6 bases and J lost 3; bases outside the gene matches: 8.

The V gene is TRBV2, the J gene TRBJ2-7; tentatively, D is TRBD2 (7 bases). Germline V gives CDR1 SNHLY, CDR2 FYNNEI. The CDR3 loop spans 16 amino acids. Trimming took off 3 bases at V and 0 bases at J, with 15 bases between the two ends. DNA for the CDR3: TGTGCCAGCAGTGAGGGGGCGGGGGTAAGCTCCTACGAGCAGTACGTC. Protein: CASSEGAGVSSYEQYV.

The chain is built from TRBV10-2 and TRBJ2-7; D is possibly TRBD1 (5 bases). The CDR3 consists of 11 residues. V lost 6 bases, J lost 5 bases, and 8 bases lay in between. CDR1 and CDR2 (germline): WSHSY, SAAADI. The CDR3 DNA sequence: TGCGCCAGCAGCCCAGGGAACGAGCAGTACGTC. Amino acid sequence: CASSPGNEQYV.

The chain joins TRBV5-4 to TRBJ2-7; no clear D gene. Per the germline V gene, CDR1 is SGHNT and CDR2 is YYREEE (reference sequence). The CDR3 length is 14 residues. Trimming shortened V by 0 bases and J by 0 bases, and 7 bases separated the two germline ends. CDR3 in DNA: TGTGCCAGCAGCTTGGCCACTGGCTCCTACGAGCAGTACTTC. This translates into CASSLATGSYEQYF.

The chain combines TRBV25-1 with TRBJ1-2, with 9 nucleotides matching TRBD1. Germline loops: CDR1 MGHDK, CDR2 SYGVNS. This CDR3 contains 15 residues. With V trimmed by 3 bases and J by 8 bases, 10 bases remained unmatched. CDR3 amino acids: CASSDLQGAVVGYTF. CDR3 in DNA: TGTGCCAGCAGTGACTTACAGGGGGCGGTAGTCGGCTACACCTTC.

CDR3 in amino acids: CASSPFGQGGEAFF. As DNA, the CDR3 is TGTGCCAGTAGTCCCTTCGGACAGGGTGGTGAAGCTTTCTTT. The chain links TRBV19 to TRBJ1-1, with 8 bases matching TRBD1. V trimming: 5 bases; J trimming: 7 bases; junction bases outside the gene matches: 9. This CDR3 is built from 14 residues. Germline V gene sequence: CDR1 LNHDA, CDR2 SQIVND (reference sequence).

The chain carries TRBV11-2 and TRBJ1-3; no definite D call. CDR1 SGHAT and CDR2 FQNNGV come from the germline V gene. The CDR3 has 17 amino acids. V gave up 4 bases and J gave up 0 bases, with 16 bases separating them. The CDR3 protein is CASSSVPAHSSGNTIYF. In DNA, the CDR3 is TGTGCCAGCAGCTCGGTCCCAGCACACAGCTCTGGAAACACCATATATTTT.

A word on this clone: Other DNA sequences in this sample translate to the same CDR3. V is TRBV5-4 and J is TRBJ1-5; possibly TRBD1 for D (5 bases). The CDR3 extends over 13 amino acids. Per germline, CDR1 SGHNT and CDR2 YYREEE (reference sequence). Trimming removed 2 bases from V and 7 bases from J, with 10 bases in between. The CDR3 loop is CASSFGGDQPQHF. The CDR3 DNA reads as TGTGCCAGCAGCTTTGGGGGGGACCAGCCCCAGCATTTT.

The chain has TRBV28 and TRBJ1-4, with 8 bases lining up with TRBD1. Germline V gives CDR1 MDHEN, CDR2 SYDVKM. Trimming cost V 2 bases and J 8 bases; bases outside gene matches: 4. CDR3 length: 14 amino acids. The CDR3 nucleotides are TGTGCCAGCAGTTTACAGGGGGCAGACGAAAAACTGTTTTTT. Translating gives CASSLQGADEKLFF.

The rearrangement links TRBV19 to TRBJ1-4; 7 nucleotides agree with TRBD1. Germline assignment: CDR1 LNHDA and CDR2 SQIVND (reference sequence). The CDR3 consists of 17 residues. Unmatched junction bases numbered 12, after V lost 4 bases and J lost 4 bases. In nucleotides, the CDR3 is TGTGCCAGTAGTAAAAGACAGGGACGGGGATATAATGAAAAACTGTTTTTT. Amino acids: CASSKRQGRGYNEKLFF.

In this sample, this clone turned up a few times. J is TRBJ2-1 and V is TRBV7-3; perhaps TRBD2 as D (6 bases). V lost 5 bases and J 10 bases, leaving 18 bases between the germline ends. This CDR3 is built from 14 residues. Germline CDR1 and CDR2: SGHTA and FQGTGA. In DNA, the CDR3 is TGTGCCAGCAGCCCACGATTAGCGGACGGCGAGCAGTTCTTC. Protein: CASSPRLADGEQFF.